This T cell receptor (beta chain) was found in a study of identical twins. TCRdb redid the calling of the 5' RACE reads with MiXCR, one entry per CDR3 protein. The sample includes around 300,000 distinct CDR3 sequences, around 8.8% of them seen just once. The data were also submitted as part of a second study, on yellow fever vaccine responses in identical twins. From that report: Vaccine T cell responses of twins reportedly seemed partly convergent and partly personalized.

The material sequenced was memory (CD45RO+) T cells sorted from blood. The clonotype comes from a woman aged 18-35 years in good health.

CDR3 in DNA: TGTGCTAGTGGTTTGGAAAGACTAGCGAGCCGCTCCTACAATGAGCAGTTCTTC. This encodes CASGLERLASRSYNEQFF. The J gene is TRBJ2-1, the V gene TRBV12-5; 8 bases line up with TRBD2. V lost 1 base, J lost 0 bases, and 8 bases stayed unmatched. Germline V gene sequence: CDR1 LGHNT, CDR2 FRNRAP. The CDR3 is 18 residues long.